These 3 T cell receptor beta chains share one sample of origin, sequenced in a study of CD8+ T cells in alopecia areata. Treatment denoted: oral pan-JAK inhibitor, 5-10 mg twice daily. Extracted RNA was reverse transcribed, and the resulting cDNA served as sequencing template. Assay: immunoSEQ multiplex PCR; the TCRdb copy retains only in-frame clones and omits some. The sample gives under 350,000 clones, 55% to 75% of which show up once; around 1.7% is in the top ten. The sequenced sample was CD4+ T cells sorted from blood, obtained at week 24, from a patient treated with tofacitinib. These receptors were obtained from a human donor with alopecia areata.

The gene calls are TRBV29-1 and TRBJ2-3; D gene unclear. Germline loops: CDR1 SQVTM, CDR2 ANQGSEA. The CDR3 totals 14 residues. V was pared by 4 bases and J by 2 bases, with 13 bases between. The CDR3 is CSVGWSRLTDTQYF. The CDR3, as DNA: TGCAGCGTTGGTTGGAGCAGACTCACAGATACGCAGTATTTT.

This chain connects TRBV2 to TRBJ2-7; 10 nucleotides line up with TRBD1. The germline CDR1 and CDR2 sequences are SNHLY and FYNNEI. The CDR3 sequence is 14 residues long. The V and J ends lost 7 bases and 0 bases, in that order; junction bases with no gene match: 3. CDR3: CASNRDRGSYEQYF. CDR3 DNA sequence: TGTGCCAGCAACCGGGACAGGGGCTCCTACGAGCAGTACTTC.

The V gene is TRBV18, the J gene TRBJ2-1; TRBD1 aligns across 8 bases. CDR1 is KGHSH, CDR2 LQKENI, per germline. V lost 3 bases to trimming and J lost 5 bases; unmatched junction nucleotides: 9. The CDR3 runs to 16 residues. Written as DNA, the CDR3 is TGTGCCAGCTCACCTCTGACAGGGGAAGGAAACAATGAGCAGTTCTTC. Translation gives CASSPLTGEGNNEQFF.